Listed below are T cell receptor beta chains from one sample, sequenced in a study of shared clonotypes between healthy human individuals. Produced via immunoSEQ multiplex PCR; TCRdb's table is partial and in-frame only. Of about 2.3 million clones listed, 85% to 95% are singletons. Sequenced sample: naive CD4+ T cells from PBMCs. The receptors originated from a man aged 18 to 29 in good health. Some clones in this sample may be carry-over from other donors' samples. CDR3s include the opening cysteine and the closing phenylalanine or tryptophan. Fields, in order: J gene, clone size, V gene, D gene, CDR3 DNA, CDR3 protein. The D gene is left open where the match is weak. Clone size appears in some rows only: once, few, many, or a class for an expanded clone.

TRBJ2-3,NA,TRBV2,TRBD2,TGTGCCAGCCAGCCGGGACTAGCGAGAGATACGCAGTATTTT,CASQPGLARDTQYF
TRBJ2-1,NA,TRBV15,NA,TGTGCCACCAGCAGAGATGTAGGAAGTTCCCTCGAGCAGTTCTTC,CATSRDVGSSLEQFF
TRBJ2-1,NA,TRBV7-6,TRBD2,TGTGCCAGCAGCCCCCGGACTAGCGGATACTCCTACAATGAGCAGTTCTTC,CASSPRTSGYSYNEQFF
TRBJ2-5,NA,TRBV4-2,TRBD1,TGTGCCAGCAGCCAGACGGGACAGAGCCAAGAGACCCAGTACTTC,CASSQTGQSQETQYF
TRBJ2-7,NA,TRBV15,NA,TGTGCCACCAGCAGAGAGACCAGAAGCTCCTACGAGCAGTACTTC,CATSRETRSSYEQYF
TRBJ2-7,once,TRBV6-5,NA,TGTGCCAGCAGTCCTTCCGGGGCAATCTCCTACGAGCAGTACTTC,CASSPSGAISYEQYF
TRBJ1-4,NA,TRBV7-9,NA,TGTGCCAGCAGCCCTGTGGGGGCCACTAATGAAAAACTGTTTTTT,CASSPVGATNEKLFF
TRBJ2-1,NA,TRBV7-2,NA,TGTGCCAGCAACACCGACGGATACAATGAGCAGTTCTTC,CASNTDGYNEQFF
TRBJ2-2,NA,TRBV5-4,TRBD1,TGTGCCAGCAGCCCCGGAGGCAGGGGGCTTCTCGGGGAGCTGTTTTTT,CASSPGGRGLLGELFF
TRBJ1-1,NA,TRBV30,TRBD1,TGTGCCTGGACCGTACAGGGGTCGACTGAAGCTTTCTTT,CAWTVQGSTEAFF
TRBJ2-1,NA,TRBV5-6,NA,TGTGCCAGCAGCTTGACCGGTAGTGAGCAGTTCTTC,CASSLTGSEQFF
TRBJ1-5,NA,TRBV28,TRBD1,TGTGCCAGCAGAGGACAGGGGGTAGGCAATCAGCCCCAGCATTTT,CASRGQGVGNQPQHF
TRBJ1-1,NA,TRBV7-8,TRBD1,TGTGCCAGCAGTCAACCGCCGAGGGGGCTTTGGACTGAAGCTTTCTTT,CASSQPPRGLWTEAFF
TRBJ1-2,NA,TRBV6-1,NA,TGTGCCAGCACCAAGGGATTAACGTATGGCTACACCTTC,CASTKGLTYGYTF
TRBJ1-5,NA,TRBV6-5,NA,TGTGCCAGCAGTTACTCCCACAGGAGCAATCAGCCCCAGCATTTT,CASSYSHRSNQPQHF
TRBJ2-5,once,TRBV25-1,NA,TGTGCCAGCAGTCGCAGATCCCAAGAGACCCAGTACTTC,CASSRRSQETQYF
TRBJ1-2,NA,TRBV5-1,NA,TGCGCCAGCAGCTTTCAAGGGGGGGCCTATGGCTACACCTTC,CASSFQGGAYGYTF
TRBJ2-3,NA,TRBV27,NA,TGTGCCAGCAGTCCTATAGGACTGCCGACCACAGATACGCAGTATTTT,CASSPIGLPTTDTQYF
TRBJ2-7,NA,TRBV27,TRBD2,TGTGCCAGCAGTTTTCCTAGCGGGTACTCCTACGAGCAGTACTTC,CASSFPSGYSYEQYF
TRBJ2-7,NA,TRBV9,NA,TGTGCCAGCAGCGCTAGCAGATCTACCCACGAGCAGTACTTC,CASSASRSTHEQYF
TRBJ1-2,NA,TRBV5-1,TRBD1,TGCGCCAGCAGCTTGCTAACAGGGGATGTCTATGGCTACACCTTC,CASSLLTGDVYGYTF
TRBJ1-4,NA,TRBV7-2,TRBD1,TGTGCCAGCAGCGTAGGGGGCGAAAAACTGTTTTTT,CASSVGGEKLFF